This passage covers 30 T cell receptor beta chains from one sample sequenced in a study of Graves' ophthalmopathy and Graves' hyperthyroidism. Transcripts of RNA were the source for amplifying TCR beta CDR3 regions. HTBI-primed RT-PCR formed the first round, and a multiplex PCR formed the second. Each CDR3 protein gets one entry after TCRdb re-called the multiplex PCR reads with MiXCR. Of approximately 160,000 distinct CDR3 sequences listed, 39% are singletons. The sample comprised peripheral blood. The receptors here all came from a man aged 25 to 40 with Graves' ophthalmopathy.

The chain is built from TRBV13 and TRBJ1-2; the D gene is possibly TRBD1 (6 bases). V lost 6 bases to trimming and J lost 4 bases, with 15 bases between them. Germline V gene data show CDR1 as PRHDT and CDR2 as FYEKMQ (reference sequence). There are 14 residues in the CDR3. The CDR3 DNA sequence: TGTGCCAGCAGTCAAACAGGGCCAGCCTATGGCTACACCTTC. Translation: CASSQTGPAYGYTF.

The V and J genes are TRBV2 and TRBJ2-7, with TRBD2 identical over 8 bases. Germline CDR1 SNHLY, CDR2 FYNNEI. The CDR3 loop spans 13 amino acids. The V and J ends lost 7 bases and 7 bases, in that order; junction bases with no gene match: 9. The chain's CDR3 is CASTESGREEQYF. CDR3 in DNA: TGTGCCAGCACCGAGAGCGGGAGAGAGGAGCAGTACTTC.

In this sample, this clonotype turned up many times. This sequence joins TRBV28 and TRBJ1-5; 7 positions match TRBD1. The CDR3 runs 15 residues. Germline lookup yields CDR1 MDHEN and CDR2 SYDVKM. V was pared by 7 bases and J by 4 bases, with 10 bases of the junction left unmatched. CDR3 sequence: CASKKDRTINQPQHF. CDR3 nucleotide sequence: TGTGCCAGCAAAAAGGACAGGACAATAAATCAGCCCCAGCATTTT. Full variable domain (rest looked up from reference TRBV28 and TRBJ1-5): DVKVTQSSRYLVKRTGEKVFLECVQDMDHENMFWYRQDPGLGLRLIYFSYDVKMKEKGDIPEGYSVSREKKERFSLILESASTNQTSMYLCASKKDRTINQPQHFGDGTRLSIL.

This clonotype was observed at least ten times. The chain couples TRBV19 to TRBJ2-7, with D maybe TRBD2 (6 bases). Trimming shortened V by 6 bases and J by 6 bases, and 15 bases separated the two germline ends. CDR1 LNHDA and CDR2 SQIVND come from the germline V gene (reference sequence). This CDR3 spans 13 amino acids. As DNA, the CDR3 is TGTGCCAGTAGACCAACAGGACTAACCGAGCAGTACTTC. Its protein is CASRPTGLTEQYF.

This rearrangement joins TRBV27 to TRBJ2-2; D might be TRBD1 (6 bases). Germline V gene lookup returns CDR1 MNHEY and CDR2 SMNVEV (reference sequence). The CDR3 contains 17 residues. V dropped 4 bases and J dropped 4 bases, with 19 bases sitting between them. As DNA, the CDR3 is TGTGCCAGCAGTTCCAAGGACAGTTCCCTTTTCACCGGGGAGCTGTTTTTT. Its translation is CASSSKDSSLFTGELFF.

This chain uses TRBV19 with TRBJ1-1; the D gene is possibly TRBD1 (6 bases). The CDR3 is 17 residues long. V was shortened by 6 bases and J by 1 base, with 21 bases between the two germline ends. Germline loops: CDR1 LNHDA, CDR2 SQIVND (reference sequence). In DNA form, the CDR3 reads TGTGCCAGTAGCTCTTCCTGGAGAACAGGGAGGAACACTGAAGCTTTCTTT. It codes for CASSSSWRTGRNTEAFF.

This clonotype was found a few times. The rearrangement links TRBV6-2 or TRBV6-3 to TRBJ1-1, with 7 bases lining up with TRBD1. CDR1 and CDR2 (germline): MNHEY, SVGEGT. This CDR3 spans 15 amino acids. V shed 2 bases, J shed 4 bases, and the junction held 7 bases outside the gene matches. The CDR3 region has the DNA TGTGCCAGCAGTTACGACAGGGTAGCGGGCACTGAAGCTTTCTTT. It specifies CASSYDRVAGTEAFF.

The rearrangement links TRBV6-5 to TRBJ2-2; possibly TRBD1 for D (6 bases). The CDR3 length is 17 residues. V shed 3 bases and J shed 2 bases, with 16 bases lying between them. Per the germline V gene, CDR1 is MNHEY and CDR2 is SVGAGI. Written as DNA, the CDR3 is TGTGCCAGCAGTTATGGGATTCGGACAGAAAACACCGGGGAGCTGTTTTTT. Its protein is CASSYGIRTENTGELFF.

This clonotype has just one count. An end of the junction differs from the germline gene, which may be a read error. The chain carries TRBV6-2 or TRBV6-3 and TRBJ2-7; 7 positions match TRBD2. The CDR3 covers 12 residues. CDR1 MNHEY and CDR2 SVGEGT come from the germline V gene. Here the CDR3 reads CASSFGGGEQYF. CDR3 DNA: TGCGCCAGCAGTTTTGGGGGGGGCGAGCAGTACTTC.

The chain employs TRBV12-3 or TRBV12-4 and TRBJ2-5, with TRBD1 matching 9 bases. Germline trimming cut 5 bases from V and 2 bases from J; bases unmatched to any gene: 6. The CDR3 is made up of 15 amino acids. The CDR3 DNA reads as TGTGCCAGCAGTCCCGGGGACAGGGAACAAGAGACCCAGTACTTC. Translated, it gives CASSPGDREQETQYF.

This clonotype was observed many times. The V and J genes are TRBV6-5 and TRBJ1-6; D might be TRBD1 (6 bases). V was clipped by 0 bases and J by 7 bases, with 10 bases between them. The germline V gene encodes CDR1 MNHEY and CDR2 SVGAGI. There are 15 residues in the CDR3. CDR3 sequence: CASSYSGQGNSPLHF. The CDR3 DNA follows: TGTGCCAGCAGTTACTCGGGGCAGGGGAATTCACCCCTCCACTTT.

This clonotype was observed many times. This chain links TRBV12-3 or TRBV12-4 with TRBJ2-7; 7 bases line up with TRBD1. V was pared by 5 bases and J by 6 bases, with 7 bases of the junction left unmatched. This CDR3 has 13 amino acids. CDR3 in DNA: TGTGCCAGCAGTACAGGGGCCACCGGCGAGCAGTACTTC. It yields the protein CASSTGATGEQYF.

The chain uses TRBV6-2 or TRBV6-3 and TRBJ1-1; perhaps TRBD1 as D (6 bases). Germline V CDR1 and CDR2: MNHEY, SVGEGT. The CDR3 runs 13 residues. Trimming pared 6 bases from V and 6 bases from J, leaving 14 bases between. The CDR3 nucleotides are TGTGCCAGCAGACATGGGGGCAGGGCTGAAGCTTTCTTT. It translates to CASRHGGRAEAFF.

The chain has TRBV19 and TRBJ1-2; 8 bases fit TRBD1. The CDR3 is 14 amino acids. Germline loops: CDR1 LNHDA, CDR2 SQIVND (reference sequence). The V gene end was trimmed by 4 bases and the J gene end by 7 bases; junction bases not matched to a gene: 8. CDR3 loop: CASSTLGQVGGYTF. The CDR3 region has the DNA TGTGCCAGTAGTACCTTGGGACAGGTTGGTGGCTACACCTTC.

The chain employs TRBV7-2 and TRBJ2-5, with no clear D. CDR1 SGHTA and CDR2 FQGNSA come from the germline V gene. V lost 0 bases and J 5 bases, leaving 10 bases between the germline ends. This CDR3 contains 14 residues. CDR3 DNA: TGTGCCAGCAGCTTAGCGCCGGGTTTGGAGACCCAGTACTTC. This sequence encodes CASSLAPGLETQYF.

The V call is TRBV5-1, the J call TRBJ2-7; 7 bases agree with TRBD2. J was trimmed by 0 bases and V by 3 bases; bases with no gene match: 12. This CDR3 contains 17 residues. Germline values: CDR1 SGHRS, CDR2 YFSETQ. In nucleotides, the CDR3 is TGCGCCAGCAGCTCGGGGGTCGGGAGGAGGATCTCCTACGAGCAGTACTTC. Translated: CASSSGVGRRISYEQYF.

The table lists this clonotype with a count of one. The J gene is TRBJ2-2, the V gene TRBV27; 13 bases map to TRBD2. This CDR3 contains 17 residues. The germline CDR1 and CDR2 sequences are MNHEY and SMNVEV (reference sequence). V lost 4 bases, J lost 4 bases, and 6 bases stayed unmatched. The DNA for the CDR3 is TGTGCCAGCAGTTCCGGACTAGCGGGAGTGGCCACCGGGGAGCTGTTTTTT. It codes for CASSSGLAGVATGELFF.

The chain joins TRBV4-2 to TRBJ2-2; maybe TRBD2 (6 bases). Looked up from germline, CDR1 is LGHNA and CDR2 is YNFKEQ. V lost 6 bases, J lost 4 bases, and 12 bases lay in between. This CDR3 contains 14 residues. The CDR3 protein is CASSPGLPTGELFF. The CDR3 nucleotides read TGTGCCAGCAGTCCGGGACTTCCCACCGGGGAGCTGTTTTTT.

The rearrangement links TRBV15 to TRBJ2-5; D unresolved. The V gene's germline CDR1 is LNHNV and CDR2 YYDKDF (reference sequence). Trimming left V 6 bases short and J 1 base short, with 9 bases between. The CDR3 extends over 13 amino acids. The DNA of the CDR3 is TGTGCCACCAGTCACTACACCCAAGAGACCCAGTACTTC. It specifies CATSHYTQETQYF.

This chain connects TRBV30 to TRBJ2-7, with D perhaps matching TRBD1 or TRBD2 (5 bases each). V was clipped by 2 bases and J by 6 bases, with 14 bases between them. The CDR3 sequence is 13 residues long. Germline CDR1 is GTSNPN and CDR2 is SVGIG (reference sequence). Written as DNA, the CDR3 is TGTGCCTGGAGTAGGCAGGGAGTCGGCGAGCAGTACTTC. It codes for CAWSRQGVGEQYF.

This clonotype has ten or more counts. The rearrangement joins TRBV12-5 to TRBJ1-1, with D possibly TRBD1 on 6 matching bases. Trimming removed 0 bases at V and 9 bases at J, with 8 bases between. In germline, CDR1 is LGHNT, CDR2 FRNRAP. The CDR3 spans 12 residues. CDR3 nucleotide sequence: TGTGCTAGTGGTTTGGTACGGGACAAAGCTTTCTTT. Protein product: CASGLVRDKAFF.

This clonotype was seen once. This chain links TRBV15 with TRBJ2-2; D remains ambiguous. Germline values: CDR1 LNHNV, CDR2 YYDKDF (reference sequence). CDR3 length: 11 residues. V was pared by 4 bases and J by 8 bases, with 5 bases between. CDR3 in DNA: TGTGCCACCAGCATCTCTGGGGAGCTGTTTTTT. Its protein product is CATSISGELFF.

V and J are TRBV2 and TRBJ2-2, with 13 bases identical to TRBD2. The V segment lost 2 bases and the J segment 8 bases; nucleotides outside the gene matches: 5. The CDR3 is 16 residues long. Germline-derived CDR1 and CDR2 are SNHLY and FYNNEI. Here the CDR3 reads CASSEWTSGSDGELFF. In nucleotides, the CDR3 is TGTGCCAGCAGTGAATGGACTAGCGGGAGCGATGGGGAGCTGTTTTTT.

The chain joins TRBV6-5 to TRBJ2-5; D not certain. Germline V gene lookup returns CDR1 MNHEY and CDR2 SVGAGI. Trimming took 8 bases from V and 1 from J, leaving 8 bases between them. The CDR3 consists of 12 residues. CDR3 region: CASWSFQETQYF. In DNA form, the CDR3 reads TGTGCCAGCTGGTCTTTCCAAGAGACCCAGTACTTC.

This clonotype was recorded many times. The V gene is TRBV15, the J gene TRBJ1-1; D might be TRBD1 (5 bases). The length of the CDR3 is 13 residues. Germline CDR1 and CDR2: LNHNV and YYDKDF (reference sequence). With 8 bases removed from V and 4 bases from J, the gap between germline ends came to 14 bases. CDR3 DNA sequence: TGTGCCACCGGAGGGGCCGATTTCACTGAAGCTTTCTTT. Protein sequence: CATGGADFTEAFF.

The sample holds many counts of this clonotype. CDR3 sequence: CASSPRTGGNEQYF. DNA of the CDR3: TGTGCCAGCTCACCAAGGACAGGGGGTAACGAGCAGTACTTC. The chain is built from TRBV18 and TRBJ2-7; 10 bases match TRBD1. Germline-derived CDR1 and CDR2 are KGHSH and LQKENI. The CDR3 covers 14 residues. The junction had 3 bases not matched to a gene; V was cut back by 2 bases and J by 5 bases. Complete variable domain (other parts from reference TRBV18 and TRBJ2-7): NAGVMQNPRHLVRRRGQEARLRCSPMKGHSHVYWYRQLPEEGLKFMVYLQKENIIDESGMPKERFSAEFPKEGPSILRIQQVVRGDSAAYFCASSPRTGGNEQYFGPGTRLTVT.

This clonotype was counted once. In nucleotides, the CDR3 is TGTGCCAGCCAGAAGGACTTCTCTGGAAACACCATATATTTT. This sequence encodes CASQKDFSGNTIYF. The V call is TRBV6-1, the J call TRBJ1-3; D not resolved. This CDR3 comprises 14 residues. The V gene's germline CDR1 is MNHNS and CDR2 SASEGT. Trimming pared 8 bases from V and 0 bases from J, leaving 11 bases between.

This clonotype appeared many times. The chain couples TRBV14 to TRBJ2-7, with D unclear. Trimming pared 0 bases from V and 1 base from J, leaving 7 bases between. The CDR3 totals 14 residues. The germline gives CDR1 SGHDN, CDR2 FVKESK. The CDR3 nucleotides read TGTGCCAGCAGCCAAGAGGATTTTTCCTACGAGCAGTACTTC. Translation: CASSQEDFSYEQYF. The full variable domain, in which reference TRBV14 and TRBJ2-7 provide the parts outside the CDR3, is EAGVTQFPSHSVIEKGQTVTLRCDPISGHDNLYWYRRVMGKEIKFLLHFVKESKQDESGMPNNRFLAERTGGTYSTLKVQPAELEDSGVYFCASSQEDFSYEQYFGPGTRLTVT.

The rearrangement joins TRBV11-2 to TRBJ2-5; TRBD2 matches 7 bases. The V gene's germline CDR1 is SGHAT and CDR2 FQNNGV. The CDR3 consists of 17 residues. V was clipped by 3 bases and J by 4 bases; unmatched bases: 14. This chain's CDR3 is CASSLHRDYPRGETQYF. CDR3 coding DNA: TGTGCCAGCAGCTTGCACCGGGACTACCCACGAGGAGAGACCCAGTACTTC.

This clonotype has at least ten counts. The chain is built from TRBV4-1 and TRBJ1-5; no firm D call. V shed 5 bases and J shed 7 bases, with 18 bases lying between them. The CDR3 is 15 residues long. Germline CDR1 and CDR2: MGHRA and YSYEKL. CDR3 amino acids: CASSSVYPVGQPQHF. In DNA, the CDR3 is TGCGCCAGCAGCTCCGTTTACCCGGTCGGGCAGCCCCAGCATTTT.